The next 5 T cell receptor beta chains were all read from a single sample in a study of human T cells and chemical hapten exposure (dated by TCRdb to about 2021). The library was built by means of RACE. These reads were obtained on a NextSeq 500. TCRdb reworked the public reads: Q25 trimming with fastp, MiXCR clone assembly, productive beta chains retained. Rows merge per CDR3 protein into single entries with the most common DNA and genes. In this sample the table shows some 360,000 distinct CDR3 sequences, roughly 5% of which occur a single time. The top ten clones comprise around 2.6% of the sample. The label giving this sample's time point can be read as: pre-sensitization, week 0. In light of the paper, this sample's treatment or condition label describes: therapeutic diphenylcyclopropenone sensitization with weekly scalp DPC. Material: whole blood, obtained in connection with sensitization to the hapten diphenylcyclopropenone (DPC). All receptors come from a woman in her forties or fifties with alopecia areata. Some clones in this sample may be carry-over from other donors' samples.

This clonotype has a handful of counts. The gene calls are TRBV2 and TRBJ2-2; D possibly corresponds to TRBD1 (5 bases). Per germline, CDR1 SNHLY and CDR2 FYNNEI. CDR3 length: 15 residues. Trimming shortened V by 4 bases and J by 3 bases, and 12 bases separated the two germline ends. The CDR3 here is CASSGRGSDTGELFF. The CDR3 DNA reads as TGTGCCAGCAGTGGAAGGGGAAGTGACACCGGGGAGCTGTTTTTT.

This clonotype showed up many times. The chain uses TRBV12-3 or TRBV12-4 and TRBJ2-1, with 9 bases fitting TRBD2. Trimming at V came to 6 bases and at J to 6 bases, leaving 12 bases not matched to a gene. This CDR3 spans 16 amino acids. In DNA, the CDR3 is TGTGCCAGCAGCCCGTTGCGGGAGGGCTCGTCCAATGAGCAGTTCTTC. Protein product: CASSPLREGSSNEQFF.

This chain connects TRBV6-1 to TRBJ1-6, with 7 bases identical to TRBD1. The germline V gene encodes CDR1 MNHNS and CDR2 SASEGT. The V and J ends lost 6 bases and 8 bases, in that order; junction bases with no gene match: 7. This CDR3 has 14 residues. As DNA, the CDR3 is TGTGCCAGCAGCGAGGGACAGACGTATTCACCCCTCCACTTT. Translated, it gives CASSEGQTYSPLHF.

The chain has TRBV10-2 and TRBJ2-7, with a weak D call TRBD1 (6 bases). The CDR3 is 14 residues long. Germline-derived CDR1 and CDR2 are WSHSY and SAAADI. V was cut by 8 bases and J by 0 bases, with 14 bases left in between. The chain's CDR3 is CASCNREFSYEQYF. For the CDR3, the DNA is TGCGCCAGCTGTAACAGGGAATTCTCCTACGAGCAGTACTTC.

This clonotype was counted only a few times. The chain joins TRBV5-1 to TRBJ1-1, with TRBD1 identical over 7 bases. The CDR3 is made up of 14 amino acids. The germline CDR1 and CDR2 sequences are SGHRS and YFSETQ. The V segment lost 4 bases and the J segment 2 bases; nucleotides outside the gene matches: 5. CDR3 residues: CASSVRDSNTEAFF. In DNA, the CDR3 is TGCGCCAGCAGCGTACGGGACAGTAACACTGAAGCTTTCTTT.